This T cell receptor (beta chain) was recovered during a study of blood T cell repertoires in COVID-19. The germline V and J ends were trimmed by 6 bases and 11 bases, with 13 bases remaining between them. Germline CDR1 is MDHEN and CDR2 is SYDVKM. The CDR3 sequence is 12 residues long. Clones were sequenced by immunoSEQ multiplex PCR, and TCRdb holds only the in-frame ones, with some missing. The sample contains 95,000 to 130,000 clones, 90% of which appear only once. This clonotype was sampled from a human donor with active COVID-19. The donor label of this sample is uncertain. The sample comprised peripheral blood. The J gene is TRBJ1-4, the V gene TRBV28; no reliable D call. CDR3 sequence: CASSLKGGKLFF. As DNA, the CDR3 is TGTGCCAGCAGCCTTAAAGGAGGGAAACTGTTTTTT.